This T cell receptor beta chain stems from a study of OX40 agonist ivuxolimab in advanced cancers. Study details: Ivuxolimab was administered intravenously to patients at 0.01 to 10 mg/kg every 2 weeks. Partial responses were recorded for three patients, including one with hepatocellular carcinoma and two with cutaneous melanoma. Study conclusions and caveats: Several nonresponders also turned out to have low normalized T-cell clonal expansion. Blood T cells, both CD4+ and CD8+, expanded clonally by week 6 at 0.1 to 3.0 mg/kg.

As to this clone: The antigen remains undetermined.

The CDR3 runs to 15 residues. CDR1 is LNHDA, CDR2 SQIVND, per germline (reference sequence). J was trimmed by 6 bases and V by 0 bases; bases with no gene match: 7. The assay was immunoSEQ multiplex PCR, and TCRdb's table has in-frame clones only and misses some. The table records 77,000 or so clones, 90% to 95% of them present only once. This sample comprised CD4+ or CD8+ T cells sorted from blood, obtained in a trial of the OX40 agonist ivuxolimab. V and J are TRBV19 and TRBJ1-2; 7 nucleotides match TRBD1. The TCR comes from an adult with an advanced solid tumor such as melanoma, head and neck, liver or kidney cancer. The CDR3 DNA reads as TGTGCCAGTAGTATAGATCCCGACAGGGCCGATGGCTACACCTTC. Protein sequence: CASSIDPDRADGYTF.